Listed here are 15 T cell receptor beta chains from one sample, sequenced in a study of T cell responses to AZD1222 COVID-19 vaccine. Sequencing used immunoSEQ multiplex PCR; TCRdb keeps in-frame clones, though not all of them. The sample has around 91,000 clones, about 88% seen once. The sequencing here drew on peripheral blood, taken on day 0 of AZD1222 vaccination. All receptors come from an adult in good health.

The CDR3 nucleotides read TGTGCCAGCAGTTTGGGACTAGCGGGGGAGCTGTTTTTT. Protein: CASSLGLAGELFF. This chain uses TRBV7-9 with TRBJ2-2; 10 bases match TRBD2. V was clipped by 6 bases and J by 8 bases; unmatched bases: 3. Germline CDR1 SEHNR, CDR2 FQNEAQ (reference sequence). There are 13 residues in the CDR3.

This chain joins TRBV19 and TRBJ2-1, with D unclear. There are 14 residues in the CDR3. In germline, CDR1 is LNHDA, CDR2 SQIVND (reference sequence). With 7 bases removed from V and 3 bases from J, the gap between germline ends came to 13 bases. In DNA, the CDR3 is TGTGCCAGTACCCCGGCCTACAACTACAATGAGCAGTTCTTC. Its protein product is CASTPAYNYNEQFF.

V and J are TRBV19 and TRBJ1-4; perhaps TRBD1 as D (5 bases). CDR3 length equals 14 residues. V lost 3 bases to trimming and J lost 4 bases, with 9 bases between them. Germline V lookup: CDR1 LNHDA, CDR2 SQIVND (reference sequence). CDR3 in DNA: TGTGCCAGTAGTATTGGGGGTAGTAATGAAAAACTGTTTTTT. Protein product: CASSIGGSNEKLFF.

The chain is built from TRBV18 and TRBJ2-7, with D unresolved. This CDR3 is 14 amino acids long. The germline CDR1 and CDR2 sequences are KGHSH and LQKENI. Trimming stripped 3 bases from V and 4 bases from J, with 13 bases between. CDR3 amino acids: CASSPGSEPYEQYF. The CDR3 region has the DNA TGTGCCAGCTCACCGGGATCGGAACCTTACGAGCAGTACTTC.

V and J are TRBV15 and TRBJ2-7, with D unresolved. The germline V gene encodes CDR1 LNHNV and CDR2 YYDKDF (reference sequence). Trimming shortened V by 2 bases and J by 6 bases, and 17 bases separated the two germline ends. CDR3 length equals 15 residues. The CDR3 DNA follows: TGTGCCACCAGCAGAACTGTAGGGTTGGCCTTCGAGCAGTACTTC. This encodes CATSRTVGLAFEQYF.

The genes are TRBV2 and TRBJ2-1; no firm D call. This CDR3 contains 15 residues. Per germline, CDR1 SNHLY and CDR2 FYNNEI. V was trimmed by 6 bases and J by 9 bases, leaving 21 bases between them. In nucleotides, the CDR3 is TGTGCCAGCAGCGGTAGTCGTTTGCTTTTGGGTGAGCAGTTCTTC. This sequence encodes CASSGSRLLLGEQFF.

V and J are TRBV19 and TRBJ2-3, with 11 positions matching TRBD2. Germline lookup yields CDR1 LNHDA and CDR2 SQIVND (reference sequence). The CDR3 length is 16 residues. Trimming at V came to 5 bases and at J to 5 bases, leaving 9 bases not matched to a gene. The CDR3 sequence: CASSPELAGAQDTQYF. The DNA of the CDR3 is TGTGCCAGTAGTCCGGAACTAGCGGGAGCCCAAGATACGCAGTATTTT.

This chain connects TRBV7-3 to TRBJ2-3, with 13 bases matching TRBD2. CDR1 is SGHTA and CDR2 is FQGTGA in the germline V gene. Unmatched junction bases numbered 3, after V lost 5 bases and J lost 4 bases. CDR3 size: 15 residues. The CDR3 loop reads CASSPTSGRSDTQYF. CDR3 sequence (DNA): TGTGCCAGCAGCCCGACTAGCGGGAGGTCAGATACGCAGTATTTT.

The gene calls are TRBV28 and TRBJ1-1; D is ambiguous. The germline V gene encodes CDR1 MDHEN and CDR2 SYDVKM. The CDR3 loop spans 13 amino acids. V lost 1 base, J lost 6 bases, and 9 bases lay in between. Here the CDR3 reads CASSLFPLSEAFF. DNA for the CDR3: TGTGCCAGCAGTTTATTTCCGTTATCTGAAGCTTTCTTT. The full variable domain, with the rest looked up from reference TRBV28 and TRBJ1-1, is DVKVTQSSRYLVKRTGEKVFLECVQDMDHENMFWYRQDPGLGLRLIYFSYDVKMKEKGDIPEGYSVSREKKERFSLILESASTNQTSMYLCASSLFPLSEAFFGQGTRLTVV.

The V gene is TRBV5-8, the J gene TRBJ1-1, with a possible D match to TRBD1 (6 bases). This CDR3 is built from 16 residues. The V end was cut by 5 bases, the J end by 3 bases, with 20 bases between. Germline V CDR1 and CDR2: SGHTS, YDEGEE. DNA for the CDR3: TGTGCCAGCAGTGGCCCACAGGGTCCGGAGGACACTGAAGCTTTCTTT. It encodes CASSGPQGPEDTEAFF. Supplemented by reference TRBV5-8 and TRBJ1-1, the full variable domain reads EAGVTQSPTHLIKTRGQQATLRCSPISGHTSVYWYQQALGLGLQFLLWYDEGEERNRGNFPPRFSGRQFPNYSSELNVNALELEDSALYLCASSGPQGPEDTEAFFGQGTRLTVV.

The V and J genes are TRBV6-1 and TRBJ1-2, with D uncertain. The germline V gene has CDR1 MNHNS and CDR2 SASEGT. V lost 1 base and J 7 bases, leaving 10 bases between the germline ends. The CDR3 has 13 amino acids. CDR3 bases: TGTGCCAGCAGTGAAGAGGAGTTGATTGGCTACACCTTC. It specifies CASSEEELIGYTF.

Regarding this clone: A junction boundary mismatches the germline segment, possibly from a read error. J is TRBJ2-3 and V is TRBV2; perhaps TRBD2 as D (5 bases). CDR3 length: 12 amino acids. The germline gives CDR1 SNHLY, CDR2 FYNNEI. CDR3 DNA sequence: TGTGCCAGCAGTCCTAGCAAAGATACGCAGTATTTT. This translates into CASSPSKDTQYF.

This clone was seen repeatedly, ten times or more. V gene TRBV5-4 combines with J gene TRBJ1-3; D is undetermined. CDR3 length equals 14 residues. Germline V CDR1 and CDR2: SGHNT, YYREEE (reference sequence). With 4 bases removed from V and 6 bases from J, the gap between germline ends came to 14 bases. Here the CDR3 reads CASSQIGFTNTIYF. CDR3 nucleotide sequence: TGTGCCAGCAGCCAGATCGGGTTTACAAACACCATATATTTT.

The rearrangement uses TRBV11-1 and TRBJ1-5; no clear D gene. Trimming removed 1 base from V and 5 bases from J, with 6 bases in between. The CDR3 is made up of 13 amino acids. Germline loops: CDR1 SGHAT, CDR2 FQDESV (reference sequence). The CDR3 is CASSLGTDQPQHF. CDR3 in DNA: TGTGCCAGCAGCTTAGGGACTGATCAGCCCCAGCATTTT.

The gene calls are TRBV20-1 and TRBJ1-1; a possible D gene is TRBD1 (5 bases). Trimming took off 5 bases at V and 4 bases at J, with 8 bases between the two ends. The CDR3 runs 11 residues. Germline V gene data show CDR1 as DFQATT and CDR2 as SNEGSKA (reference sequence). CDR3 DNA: TGCAGTGCTGCGGGGGGCACTGAAGCTTTCTTT. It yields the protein CSAAGGTEAFF.